The 19 T cell receptor beta chains reported below all come from one sample, sequenced in a study of chemoradiotherapy in HPV16-positive cancers. TCRdb's copy holds only in-frame clones and misses some; the assay was immunoSEQ multiplex PCR. The sample records tens of thousands of clones, around 75% being singletons. This material was acquired from a patient who underwent chemoradiotherapy. Every receptor here comes from a human donor with HPV-associated anogenital cancer.

The chain links TRBV27 to TRBJ2-7; 13 bases map to TRBD2. CDR1 is MNHEY, CDR2 SMNVEV, per germline (reference sequence). J lost 6 bases, V lost 2 bases, and 4 bases had no gene match. This CDR3 is 15 amino acids long. This CDR3 reads CASSLETSGRSEQYF. Here the CDR3 DNA reads TGTGCCAGCAGTTTAGAGACTAGCGGGAGGAGCGAGCAGTACTTC.

This clone has more than one count but fewer than ten. The J gene is TRBJ1-2, the V gene TRBV6-1; D remains ambiguous. The CDR3 has 11 residues. Per the germline V gene, CDR1 is MNHNS and CDR2 is SASEGT. V was trimmed by 7 bases and J by 7 bases, leaving 10 bases between them. CDR3 loop: CASTAVGGYTF. CDR3 DNA sequence: TGTGCCAGCACGGCGGTCGGTGGCTACACCTTC.

The chain joins TRBV11-3 to TRBJ1-2; 7 positions agree with TRBD1. The V gene end was trimmed by 4 bases and the J gene end by 8 bases; junction bases not matched to a gene: 13. The CDR3 has 15 residues. Looked up from germline, CDR1 is SGHNT and CDR2 is YENEEA. The CDR3 region has the DNA TGTGCCAGCAGCTCCCGACAGGGTAGCTTGGAAGGCTACACCTTC. It specifies CASSSRQGSLEGYTF.

In DNA, the CDR3 is TGTGCCAGCAGCAAAGCGGACAGGGCCTCCTACAATGAGCAGTTCTTC. This gives the protein CASSKADRASYNEQFF. This chain uses TRBV5-4 with TRBJ2-1; 8 nucleotides agree with TRBD1. The V segment lost 4 bases and the J segment 0 bases; nucleotides outside the gene matches: 6. Germline V CDR1 and CDR2: SGHNT, YYREEE (reference sequence). The CDR3 sequence is 16 residues long.

This clone was seen only once. The chain is built from TRBV10-1 and TRBJ1-4, with no clear D. The germline V gene encodes CDR1 WNHNN and CDR2 SYGVQD (reference sequence). This CDR3 is 14 amino acids long. The V end was cut by 1 base, the J end by 8 bases, with 11 bases between. The CDR3 sequence is CASSELGAGEKLFF. For the CDR3, the DNA is TGCGCCAGCAGTGAGTTGGGAGCCGGGGAAAAACTGTTTTTT.

The chain is built from TRBV28 and TRBJ2-3; 10 bases map to TRBD2. Germline loops: CDR1 MDHEN, CDR2 SYDVKM. The CDR3 totals 18 residues. Trimming at V came to 3 bases and at J to 0 bases, leaving 9 bases not matched to a gene. For the CDR3, the DNA is TGTGCCAGCAGTTTCAGGACTAGCGGCCAAACTAGCACAGATACGCAGTATTTT. Translating gives CASSFRTSGQTSTDTQYF.

The rearrangement links TRBV10-1 to TRBJ2-7; 11 nucleotides match TRBD1. V was pared by 1 base and J by 3 bases, with 2 bases of the junction left unmatched. The CDR3 extends over 15 amino acids. Germline lookup yields CDR1 WNHNN and CDR2 SYGVQD (reference sequence). CDR3 nucleotides: TGCGCCAGCAGTGAGTGGACAGGGGGCATCTACGAGCAGTACTTC. Translating gives CASSEWTGGIYEQYF.

The V and J genes are TRBV29-1 and TRBJ2-7; D possibly corresponds to TRBD1 (6 bases). V lost 6 bases and J 4 bases, leaving 16 bases between the germline ends. The CDR3 is made up of 13 amino acids. CDR1 SQVTM and CDR2 ANQGSEA come from the germline V gene. The DNA of the CDR3 is TGCAGCGTCACTTTACAGGGTGGGTACGAGCAGTACTTC. It encodes CSVTLQGGYEQYF.

The chain carries TRBV5-6 and TRBJ1-1, with TRBD1 as a possible D gene (6 bases). Germline CDR1 SGHDT, CDR2 YYEEEE. This CDR3 is built from 13 residues. Trimming took off 6 bases at V and 6 bases at J, with 15 bases between the two ends. Here the CDR3 DNA reads TGTGCCAGCATGCCGACAGGCGCCCCTGAAGCTTTCTTT. Translated: CASMPTGAPEAFF.

In the case of this clone: Other nucleotide sequences from this sample produce the same CDR3. The chain employs TRBV11-2 and TRBJ2-1; the match to TRBD1 covers 8 bases. The J segment lost 1 base and the V segment lost 8 bases, leaving 7 bases of the junction unmatched. The CDR3 runs 15 residues. Germline assignment: CDR1 SGHAT and CDR2 FQNNGV. The CDR3 region has the DNA TGTGCCAGCCACGGACAGGGCGGATCCTACAATGAGCAGTTCTTC. It specifies CASHGQGGSYNEQFF. Full variable domain (rest looked up from reference TRBV11-2 and TRBJ2-1): EAGVAQSPRYKIIEKRQSVAFWCNPISGHATLYWYQQILGQGPKLLIQFQNNGVVDDSQLPKDRFSAERLKGVDSTLKIQPAKLEDSAVYLCASHGQGGSYNEQFFGPGTRLTVL.

The table lists this clone with a count of one. The CDR3 DNA is TGCGCCAGCAGCTTGACCGGGACCCCCCTAGATACGCAGTATTTT. Protein product: CASSLTGTPLDTQYF. The chain employs TRBV5-1 and TRBJ2-3, with D perhaps TRBD1 or TRBD2 (5 bases each). The CDR3 length is 15 residues. Germline CDR1 reads SGHRS; CDR2 reads YFSETQ. V lost 1 base, J lost 5 bases, and 14 bases lay in between. The full variable domain, its missing parts supplied by reference TRBV5-1 and TRBJ2-3, is KAGVTQTPRYLIKTRGQQVTLSCSPISGHRSVSWYQQTPGQGLQFLFEYFSETQRNKGNFPGRFSGRQFSNSRSEMNVSTLELGDSALYLCASSLTGTPLDTQYFGPGTRLTVL.

The V gene is TRBV6-1, the J gene TRBJ2-1; 7 nucleotides line up with TRBD1. V gave up 4 bases and J gave up 7 bases; unmatched junction bases: 4. Germline CDR1 and CDR2: MNHNS and SASEGT. The CDR3 runs 13 residues. CDR3 sequence reads: CASSGRQGNEQFF. CDR3 nucleotide sequence: TGTGCCAGCAGTGGCAGACAGGGAAATGAGCAGTTCTTC.

The chain employs TRBV4-3 and TRBJ2-5, with D tentatively TRBD1 or TRBD2 (6 bases each). Per germline, CDR1 LGHNA and CDR2 YSLEER. The CDR3 covers 15 residues. V was pared by 3 bases and J by 5 bases, with 16 bases between. In DNA, the CDR3 is TGCGCCAGCAGCCAGGAGGGGGTAATCAGCGAGACCCAGTACTTC. The encoded protein is CASSQEGVISETQYF.

CDR3 coding DNA: TGTGCCAGCAGTGGAGGACAGGGACGCAATTCACCCCTCCACTTT. This gives the protein CASSGGQGRNSPLHF. The gene calls are TRBV6-4 and TRBJ1-6; 8 bases align to TRBD1. Germline lookup yields CDR1 MRHNA and CDR2 SNTAGT. The CDR3 length is 15 residues. V shed 4 bases and J 7 bases; nucleotides not matched to a gene: 6.

The chain carries TRBV11-3 and TRBJ2-2; D gene ambiguous. Germline V lookup: CDR1 SGHNT, CDR2 YENEEA. The CDR3 runs to 12 residues. V shed 4 bases and J shed 2 bases, with 2 bases lying between them. DNA of the CDR3: TGTGCCAGCAGCTACAACACCGGGGAGCTGTTTTTT. Residues: CASSYNTGELFF.

The table lists this clone with a few counts. The chain links TRBV7-6 to TRBJ1-1; possible D gene TRBD1, 5 bases. The germline V gene encodes CDR1 SGHVS and CDR2 FNYEAQ. Trimming pared 5 bases from V and 1 base from J, leaving 11 bases between. There are 14 residues in the CDR3. The CDR3 region has the DNA TGTGCCAGCAGCCGTGGCAGGGAGAACACTGAAGCTTTCTTT. It translates to CASSRGRENTEAFF.

This clone was observed a handful of times. This sequence joins TRBV30 and TRBJ1-5, with D uncertain. V shed 2 bases and J shed 0 bases, with 8 bases lying between them. The CDR3 extends over 14 amino acids. CDR1 is GTSNPN, CDR2 SVGIG, per germline (reference sequence). The CDR3 spells CAWSSLNSNQPQHF. The CDR3 coding sequence is TGTGCCTGGAGTAGCTTGAATAGCAATCAGCCCCAGCATTTT.

This chain joins TRBV7-3 and TRBJ2-3; perhaps TRBD2 as D (5 bases). The CDR3 length is 14 residues. The germline V gene encodes CDR1 SGHTA and CDR2 FQGTGA. Trimming took 1 base from V and 1 from J, leaving 6 bases between them. The CDR3 DNA follows: TGTGCCAGCAGCTTAAGGGGAGGCACAGATACGCAGTATTTT. Protein sequence: CASSLRGGTDTQYF.

V is TRBV28 and J is TRBJ2-5, with 7 bases fitting TRBD1. CDR1 MDHEN and CDR2 SYDVKM come from the germline V gene. The trim removed 1 base at V and 6 bases at J, leaving 14 bases unmatched. This CDR3 is 17 amino acids long. CDR3 amino acids: CASSLLEAGGVGKTQYF. Here the CDR3 DNA reads TGTGCCAGCAGTTTATTGGAGGCAGGGGGTGTTGGAAAGACCCAGTACTTC.